These T cell receptor beta chains were read from a single sample in a study of high-grade serous ovarian cancer treatment subgroups. Only in-frame clones appear in the TCRdb table, and some are missing; sequencing was by immunoSEQ multiplex PCR. This table holds around 15,000 clones, 73% found once. Sequenced material: tumor tissue. The receptors were sampled from a human donor with high-grade serous ovarian cancer. Each CDR3 is given with its conserved first and last residue. Fields, in order: D gene, J gene, clone size, V gene, CDR3 protein, CDR3 DNA. A D gene is named only where the DNA matches it firmly. Clone size is stated in some rows and not others, as once, few, many or a class when expanded.

NA TRBJ2-1 few TRBV6-6 CASRPDSLYNEQFF TGTGCCAGCAGGCCGGACAGCCTCTACAATGAGCAGTTCTTC
NA TRBJ2-3 NA TRBV20-1 CSGQPFDTQYF TGCAGTGGGCAGCCTTTCGATACGCAGTATTTT
NA TRBJ1-6 NA TRBV30 CAWLWDGVGPLHF TGTGCCTGGCTATGGGACGGCGTTGGGCCCCTCCACTTT
NA TRBJ2-3 NA TRBV4-2 CASSSRHNTQYF TGTGCCAGCAGTTCTCGACATAATACGCAGTATTTT
NA TRBJ2-7 NA TRBV4-3 CASSQDLTSREQYF TGCGCCAGCAGCCAAGATCTAACTTCGCGCGAGCAGTACTTC
TRBD1 TRBJ1-6 NA TRBV5-4 CASSLDRALGSPLHF TGTGCCAGCAGTTTGGACAGGGCTCTTGGTTCACCCCTCCACTTT
TRBD1 TRBJ1-3 NA TRBV18 CASDGQGGSGNTIYF TGTGCCAGCGATGGACAGGGGGGCTCTGGAAACACCATATATTTT
TRBD1 TRBJ1-4 NA TRBV7-9 CASTPRGVEEKLFF TGTGCCAGCACCCCCAGGGGGGTTGAGGAAAAACTGTTTTTT
TRBD2 TRBJ2-3 few TRBV4-3 CASSQDKAGGPTDTQYF TGCGCCAGCAGCCAAGACAAAGCGGGGGGGCCGACAGATACGCAGTATTTT
NA TRBJ2-1 few TRBV18 CASSQPRFKGYYNEQFF TGTGCCAGCTCACAACCGCGGTTTAAGGGTTACTACAATGAGCAGTTCTTC
TRBD1 TRBJ1-2 few TRBV9 CASSGPTGVNGYTF TGTGCCAGCAGCGGACCGACAGGGGTAAATGGCTACACCTTC
TRBD2 TRBJ2-5 NA TRBV5-4 CASSQASGGASETQYF TGTGCCAGCAGCCAGGCAAGCGGGGGGGCGAGCGAGACCCAGTACTTC
TRBD1 TRBJ2-1 NA TRBV19 CASSPGQFLPEQFF TGTGCCAGTAGTCCGGGACAGTTTCTGCCTGAGCAGTTCTTC
NA TRBJ2-7 NA TRBV29-1 CSVSISMHEQYF TGCAGCGTGTCAATAAGCATGCACGAGCAGTACTTC
NA TRBJ2-1 once TRBV7-8 CASSYRIGGASSYNEQFF TGTGCCAGCAGCTATCGAATTGGGGGGGCGAGCTCCTACAATGAGCAGTTCTTC
NA TRBJ1-4 NA TRBV10-2 CASSDGGFEKLFF TGCGCCAGCAGTGATGGAGGCTTTGAAAAACTGTTTTTT
NA TRBJ2-2 NA TRBV4-1 CASSRLGPRAGELFF TGCGCCAGCAGCCGCCTGGGTCCCCGGGCCGGGGAGCTGTTTTTT
TRBD2 TRBJ2-7 NA TRBV9 CASSVGPGTRNHEQYF TGTGCCAGCAGCGTAGGGCCAGGGACTAGAAACCACGAGCAGTACTTC
NA TRBJ2-7 NA TRBV7-6 CASSLGIGGLYEQYF TGTGCCAGCAGCTTAGGTATCGGGGGCCTTTACGAGCAGTACTTC
TRBD1 TRBJ1-2 NA TRBV6-1 CASCQGQGLEGYTF TGTGCCAGCTGCCAGGGACAGGGGCTAGAGGGCTACACCTTC
NA TRBJ1-5 NA TRBV7-8 CASSLNRKPQHF TGTGCCAGCAGTTTGAACAGAAAGCCCCAGCATTTT
NA TRBJ1-2 NA TRBV6-6 CASSRGANYGYTF TGTGCCAGCAGTCGGGGGGCTAACTATGGCTACACCTTC
NA TRBJ2-3 NA TRBV7-9 CASSFGHGTPSTDTQYF TGTGCCAGCAGCTTCGGGCATGGTACCCCTAGCACAGATACGCAGTATTTT
NA TRBJ1-2 NA TRBV28 CASSLRASYGYTF TGTGCCAGCAGTTTGCGGGCTTCCTATGGCTACACCTTC
NA TRBJ2-7 NA TRBV5-4 CASSHRDNLLQQYF TGTGCCAGCAGCCACAGGGACAACCTACTCCAGCAGTACTTC
NA TRBJ1-6 NA TRBV14 CASSYTKGNNSPLHF TGTGCCAGCAGCTATACTAAGGGAAATAATTCACCCCTCCACTTT
NA TRBJ1-2 NA TRBV5-6 CASSSLETARNYGYTF TGTGCCAGCAGCAGCTTGGAGACGGCTCGAAACTATGGCTACACCTTC
NA TRBJ2-3 NA TRBV19 CASKGEASTDTQYF TGTGCCAGTAAAGGGGAGGCTAGCACAGATACGCAGTATTTT
TRBD1 TRBJ1-6 few TRBV5-6 CASSTRQGVGSPLHF TGTGCCAGCAGCACGCGACAGGGGGTGGGTTCACCCCTCCACTTT
NA TRBJ2-7 NA TRBV11-2 CASSLPRAGNYEQYF TGTGCCAGCAGCCTACCCCGGGCGGGGAACTACGAGCAGTACTTC
NA TRBJ2-1 NA TRBV29-1 CSVARRGLGEQFF TGCAGCGTTGCCCGCAGGGGACTGGGTGAGCAGTTCTTC
NA TRBJ2-7 NA TRBV29-1 CSVEGRQGYEQYF TGCAGCGTTGAAGGGAGGCAGGGTTACGAGCAGTACTTC
TRBD2 TRBJ2-3 NA TRBV7-2 CASSRRASGGVTDTQYF TGTGCCAGCAGCCGAAGGGCTAGCGGGGGGGTCACAGATACGCAGTATTTT
NA TRBJ2-7 NA TRBV28 CASSFRGGRYEQYF TGTGCCAGCAGTTTTCGAGGGGGGCGCTACGAGCAGTACTTC
NA TRBJ1-2 once TRBV28 CASSLWRGTTNYGYTF TGTGCCAGCAGTTTATGGCGGGGGACTACTAACTATGGCTACACCTTC
TRBD2 TRBJ2-7 NA TRBV11-3 CASSSQTGLAAQYF TGTGCCAGCAGCTCCCAGACGGGACTAGCCGCGCAGTACTTC
NA TRBJ2-2 NA TRBV12-5 CASGLVHSGLNTGELFF TGTGCTAGTGGTTTGGTACACTCGGGGCTGAACACCGGGGAGCTGTTTTTT
NA TRBJ1-1 NA TRBV7-9 CASSLQNTEAFF TGTGCCAGCAGCTTACAGAACACTGAAGCTTTCTTT
NA TRBJ1-1 few TRBV5-4 CASILTGTTTEAFF TGTGCCAGCATCCTCACAGGGACGACCACTGAAGCTTTCTTT
TRBD1 TRBJ1-4 NA TRBV27 CASSSTGGNNEKLFF TGTGCCAGCAGTTCAACAGGGGGCAACAATGAAAAACTGTTTTTT
NA TRBJ1-5 NA TRBV11-2 CASSFSDSNQPQHF TGTGCCAGCAGCTTTAGTGATAGCAATCAGCCCCAGCATTTT
NA TRBJ2-3 NA TRBV6-5 CASSYRGTDTQYF TGTGCCAGCAGTTACAGGGGCACAGATACGCAGTATTTT
NA TRBJ1-2 NA TRBV5-4 CASSLGARPGYTF TGTGCCAGCAGCTTGGGGGCGCGCCCTGGCTACACCTTC
TRBD1 TRBJ1-4 NA TRBV19 CASSFKAGGLNEKLFF TGTGCCAGTAGTTTTAAAGCAGGGGGCCTGAATGAAAAACTGTTTTTT
NA TRBJ1-5 NA TRBV5-4 CASSLRGNQPQHF TGTGCCAGCAGCTTGAGAGGCAATCAGCCCCAGCATTTT
NA TRBJ1-5 few TRBV19 CASNLVGAPQHF TGTGCCAGTAACCTTGTAGGGGCGCCCCAGCATTTT
TRBD1 TRBJ2-7 NA TRBV7-9 CASSSRDSFFYEQYF TGTGCCAGCAGCTCCCGGGACAGCTTTTTCTACGAGCAGTACTTC
NA TRBJ2-5 few TRBV4-3 CASSRVEGETQYF TGCGCCAGCAGCCGGGTGGAGGGAGAGACCCAGTACTTC
NA TRBJ1-6 NA TRBV30 CAWSVQGYSPLHF TGTGCCTGGAGTGTACAGGGCTATTCACCCCTCCACTTT
NA TRBJ1-2 NA TRBV4-2 CASSQRENYGYTF TGTGCCAGCAGCCAACGAGAAAACTATGGCTACACCTTC
NA TRBJ2-6 NA TRBV7-3 CASSFGPTSSGANVLTF TGTGCCAGCAGCTTCGGACCTACTTCCTCTGGGGCCAACGTCCTGACTTTC
TRBD2 TRBJ2-7 NA TRBV5-6 CASSSRSGAYEQYF TGTGCCAGCAGCTCCCGGAGCGGGGCCTACGAGCAGTACTTC
NA TRBJ1-4 NA TRBV7-9 CASSRRNEKLFF TGTGCCAGCAGCCGGAGAAATGAAAAACTGTTTTTT
NA TRBJ2-5 NA TRBV28 CASSLRETQYF TGTGCCAGCAGCCTCCGAGAGACCCAGTACTTC
TRBD2 TRBJ2-7 NA TRBV30 CAWDTQRGVTYEQYF TGTGCCTGGGACACCCAGCGGGGGGTTACCTACGAGCAGTACTTC
NA TRBJ2-1 NA TRBV13 CASSSLRRPYNEQFF TGTGCCAGCAGCTCCCTCCGTCGGCCCTACAATGAGCAGTTCTTC
TRBD1 TRBJ2-7 NA TRBV7-9 CASSPTGTGVEQYF TGTGCCAGCAGCCCCACCGGGACAGGGGTCGAGCAGTACTTC
NA TRBJ2-7 NA TRBV19 CASRATGATYEQYF TGTGCCAGTAGGGCGACAGGAGCCACCTACGAGCAGTACTTC
NA TRBJ2-5 NA TRBV4-1 CASSQDGLRTFQETQYF TGCGCCAGCAGCCAAGATGGGTTAAGGACATTCCAAGAGACCCAGTACTTC
TRBD2 TRBJ2-3 NA TRBV29-1 CSVEDPSSGVLDTQYF TGCAGCGTTGAAGATCCCTCAAGCGGGGTACTAGATACGCAGTATTTT